Listed below are T cell receptor beta chains from one sample, sequenced in a study of blood T cell repertoires in COVID-19. Repertoires were generated with immunoSEQ multiplex PCR, while TCRdb's copy carries only in-frame clones and drops some. The sample has fewer than 120,000 clones; around three quarters are singletons. The source material was peripheral blood. These receptors all come from a woman in her sixties or seventies with acute or convalescent COVID-19. Each CDR3 is given with its conserved first and last residue. A D gene is named only where the DNA matches it firmly. Size is stated for part of the rows, as once, few or many counts, or as a class when the clone is expanded.

J gene | V gene | D gene | clone size | CDR3 DNA | CDR3 protein
TRBJ1-1 | TRBV9 | . | . | TGTGCCAGCAGCGTAGTTTTAAACACTGAAGCTTTCTTT | CASSVVLNTEAFF
TRBJ1-5 | TRBV3-1/TRBV3-2 | . | few | TGTGCCAGCAGCCAAGATGGTGGCCCAAATCAGCCCCAGCATTTT | CASSQDGGPNQPQHF
TRBJ2-2 | TRBV5-4 | . | few | TGTGCCAGCAGCACAAGTACAGGTACCGGGGAGCTGTTTTTT | CASSTSTGTGELFF
TRBJ1-5 | TRBV29-1 | . | once | TGCAGCGTTGCAGAGGGGAGGTTGGATCAGCCCCAGCATTTT | CSVAEGRLDQPQHF
TRBJ1-1 | TRBV19 | . | few | TGTGCCAGTAGTATGGGGGCCCAATTGAACACTGAAGCTTTCTTT | CASSMGAQLNTEAFF
TRBJ1-6 | TRBV29-1 | . | . | TGCAGCGTTGCCCAGGGTGAGAATTCACCCCTCCACTTT | CSVAQGENSPLHF
TRBJ1-6 | TRBV2 | . | . | TGTGCCACGAGGCGGGACCCGGGAGTGAATTCACCCCTCCACTTT | CATRRDPGVNSPLHF
TRBJ1-4 | TRBV25-1 | TRBD1 | . | TGTGCCAGCAGTGAAGCAGGGGGTAGGGGTCGGGAAAAACTGTTTTTT | CASSEAGGRGREKLFF
TRBJ1-1 | TRBV18 | . | . | TGTGCCAGCTCACCATCGGGGGACACTGAAGCTTTCTTT | CASSPSGDTEAFF
TRBJ1-4 | TRBV5-5 | . | . | TGTGCCAGCAGCTCTACCAGGGGTGCAACTAATGAAAAACTGTTTTTT | CASSSTRGATNEKLFF
TRBJ2-2 | TRBV5-4 | . | . | TGTGCCAGCAGCTTGCAGGGGCGGAACACCGGGGAGCTGTTTTTT | CASSLQGRNTGELFF
TRBJ2-5 | TRBV6-5 | TRBD2 | . | TGTGCCAGCAGTTCGACTAGCGGGGCTGAAGAGACCCAGTACTTC | CASSSTSGAEETQYF
TRBJ2-5 | TRBV7-6 | TRBD1 | few | TGTGCCAGCAGCTTAGAGTGGACAGGGGGTCGGGAGACCCAGTACTTC | CASSLEWTGGRETQYF
TRBJ1-1 | TRBV19 | TRBD1 | . | TGTGCCAGTAGGGACATGCTTCAGGGGGCTGAAGCTTTCTTT | CASRDMLQGAEAFF
TRBJ1-5 | TRBV5-1 | TRBD1 | . | TGCGCCAGCAGCTTGGATGGGCTAGGGACAGGGGGTCAGCCCCAGCATTTT | CASSLDGLGTGGQPQHF
TRBJ2-7 | TRBV6-4 | . | . | TGTGCCAGCAGTGACCCGGACAGTTCCTACGAGCAGTACTTC | CASSDPDSSYEQYF
TRBJ2-3 | TRBV20-1 | . | many | TGCAGTGCTAAGCGGGCGCCCTTAGAGTATTTT | CSAKRAPLEYF
TRBJ2-5 | TRBV5-1 | TRBD2 | . | TGCGCCAGCAGATCGGGATTAGCGGGGGGGCAAGAGACCCAGTACTTC | CASRSGLAGGQETQYF
TRBJ1-5 | TRBV6-5 | . | . | TGTGCCAGCAGGGCTGGACAGCCTTATCAGCCCCAGCATTTT | CASRAGQPYQPQHF
TRBJ1-1 | TRBV18 | . | . | TGTGCCAGCTCATCGAGGACATATGAAGCTTTCTTT | CASSSRTYEAFF
TRBJ1-2 | TRBV12-3/TRBV12-4 | . | . | TGTGCCAGCAGATTCCAGGGGAATGGCTACACCTTC | CASRFQGNGYTF
TRBJ1-2 | TRBV19 | . | . | TGTGCCAGTAGTACACAGGGTTACGGCTACACCTTC | CASSTQGYGYTF
TRBJ1-2 | TRBV19 | . | . | TGTGCCAGTAGTATTTACTCCCTCGGCTACACCTTC | CASSIYSLGYTF
TRBJ1-2 | TRBV5-4 | . | . | TGTGCCAGCAACGGGGTTGACTATGGCTACACCTTC | CASNGVDYGYTF
TRBJ2-5 | TRBV27 | . | . | TGTGCCAGCGTCATAGAGACCCAGTACTTC | CASVIETQYF
TRBJ2-1 | TRBV5-8 | . | once | TGTGCCAGCAGCCACTACGAGAACTACAATGAGCAGTTCTTC | CASSHYENYNEQFF
TRBJ1-6 | TRBV7-9 | . | few | TGTGCCAGCAGCTTATCGCAGGGAAATTCACCCCTCCACTTT | CASSLSQGNSPLHF
TRBJ1-3 | TRBV18 | . | many | TGTGCCAGCTCACCAGGACAGCTCTCTGGAAACACCATATATTTT | CASSPGQLSGNTIYF
TRBJ1-5 | TRBV28 | . | few | TGTGCCAGCAGTTCACGGGTTGAACAGCCCCAGCATTTT | CASSSRVEQPQHF
TRBJ1-6 | TRBV9 | . | . | TGTGCCAGCAGGGACAACCTCTTCGCCCTCCACTTT | CASRDNLFALHF
TRBJ2-1 | TRBV7-3 | . | . | TGTGCCAGCAGTCGCGGACAGTCCAATGAGCAGTTCTTC | CASSRGQSNEQFF
TRBJ1-4 | TRBV5-4 | . | . | TGTGCCAGCAGCGGCGAACGGACAGTTAATGAAAAACTGTTTTTT | CASSGERTVNEKLFF
TRBJ1-3 | TRBV18 | . | . | TGTGCCAGCTCACCCACCAGGGGAGGAAACACCATATATTTT | CASSPTRGGNTIYF
TRBJ1-2 | TRBV19 | TRBD1 | few | TGTGCCAGCAGAAGGACAGGGGGCGGGGGGAGCTATGGCTACACCTTC | CASRRTGGGGSYGYTF
TRBJ2-3 | TRBV10-3 | . | . | TGTGCCATCAGAAGACAGGGAGGTACAGATACGCAGTATTTT | CAIRRQGGTDTQYF
TRBJ1-5 | TRBV24-1 | . | . | TGTGCCACCAGTAGGGGGGGCAGTTATAGCAATCAGCCCCAGCATTTT | CATSRGGSYSNQPQHF
TRBJ1-2 | TRBV18 | . | . | TGTGCCAGCTCACCGGCCAGGCAGGGGACGAATGGCTACACCTTC | CASSPARQGTNGYTF